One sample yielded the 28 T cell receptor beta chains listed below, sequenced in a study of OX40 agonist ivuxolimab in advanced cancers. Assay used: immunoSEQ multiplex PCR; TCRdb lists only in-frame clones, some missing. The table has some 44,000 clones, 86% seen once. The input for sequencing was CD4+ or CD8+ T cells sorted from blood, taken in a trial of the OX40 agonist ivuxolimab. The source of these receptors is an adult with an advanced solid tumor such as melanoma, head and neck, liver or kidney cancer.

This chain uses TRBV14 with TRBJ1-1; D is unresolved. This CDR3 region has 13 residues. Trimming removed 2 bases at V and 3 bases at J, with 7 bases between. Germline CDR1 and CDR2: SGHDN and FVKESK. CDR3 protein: CASSQTTDTEAFF. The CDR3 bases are TGTGCCAGCAGCCAAACCACAGACACTGAAGCTTTCTTT.

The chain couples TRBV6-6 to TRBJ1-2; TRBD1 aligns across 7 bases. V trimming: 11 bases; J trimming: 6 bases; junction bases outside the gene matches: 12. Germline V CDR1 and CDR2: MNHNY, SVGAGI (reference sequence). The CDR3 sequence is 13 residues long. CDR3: CASQGGRVDGYTF. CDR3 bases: TGTGCCTCCCAGGGGGGAAGGGTGGATGGCTACACCTTC.

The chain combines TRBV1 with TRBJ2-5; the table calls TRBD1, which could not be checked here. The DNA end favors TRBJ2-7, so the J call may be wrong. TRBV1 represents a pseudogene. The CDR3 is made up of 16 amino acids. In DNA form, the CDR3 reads TGCACCAGCAGCCAAGATAGGACACCTTACTCCTACGAGCAGTACTTC. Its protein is CTSSQDRTPYSYEQYF.

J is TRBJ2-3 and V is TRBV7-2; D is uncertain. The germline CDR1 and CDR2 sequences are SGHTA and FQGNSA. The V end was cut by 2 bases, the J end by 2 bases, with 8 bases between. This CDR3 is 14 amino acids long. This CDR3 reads CASSLWTSTDTQYF. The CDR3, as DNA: TGTGCCAGCAGCTTATGGACGTCCACAGATACGCAGTATTTT.

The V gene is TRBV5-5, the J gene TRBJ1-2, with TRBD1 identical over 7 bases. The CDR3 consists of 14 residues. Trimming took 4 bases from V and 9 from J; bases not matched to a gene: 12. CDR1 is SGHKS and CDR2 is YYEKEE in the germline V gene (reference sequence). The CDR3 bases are TGTGCCAGCAGCCCAGACAGGGAATCTATGAGCTACACCTTC. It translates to CASSPDRESMSYTF.

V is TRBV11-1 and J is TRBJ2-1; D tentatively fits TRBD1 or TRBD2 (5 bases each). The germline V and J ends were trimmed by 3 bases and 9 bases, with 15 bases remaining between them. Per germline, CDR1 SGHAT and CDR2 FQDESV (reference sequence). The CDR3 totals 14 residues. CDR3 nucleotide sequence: TGTGCCAGCAGCTTGGGCAGGGAGTATGGTGAGCAGTTCTTC. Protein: CASSLGREYGEQFF.

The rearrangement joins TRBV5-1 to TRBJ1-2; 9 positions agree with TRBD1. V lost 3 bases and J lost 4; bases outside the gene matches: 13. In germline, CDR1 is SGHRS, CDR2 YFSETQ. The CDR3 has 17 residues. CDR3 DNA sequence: TGCGCCAGCAGCTCCCCCCAAGGACAGGGGTCGAGCTATGGCTACACCTTC. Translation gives CASSSPQGQGSSYGYTF.

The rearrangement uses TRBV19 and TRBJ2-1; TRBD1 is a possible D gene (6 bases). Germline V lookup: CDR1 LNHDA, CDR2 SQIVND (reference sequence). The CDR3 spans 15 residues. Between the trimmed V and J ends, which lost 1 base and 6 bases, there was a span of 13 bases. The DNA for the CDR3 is TGTGCCAGTAGTATAGTGCAGGGGTTGGGCAATGAGCAGTTCTTC. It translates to CASSIVQGLGNEQFF.

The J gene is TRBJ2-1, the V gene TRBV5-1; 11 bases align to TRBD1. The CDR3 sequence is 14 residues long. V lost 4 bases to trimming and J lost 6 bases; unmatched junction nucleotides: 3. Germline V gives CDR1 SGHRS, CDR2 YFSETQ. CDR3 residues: CASSGDRGVNEQFF. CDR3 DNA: TGCGCCAGCAGCGGGGACAGGGGGGTCAATGAGCAGTTCTTC.

CDR3 nucleotides: TGTGCCAGCAGTTTATTCCCAGCGGGAGGGTGGTTCTTC. It encodes CASSLFPAGGWFF. The rearrangement links TRBV27 to TRBJ2-1; 10 bases fit TRBD2. The trim removed 1 base at V and 15 bases at J, leaving 6 bases unmatched. Germline CDR1 is MNHEY and CDR2 is SMNVEV (reference sequence). The CDR3 contains 13 residues.

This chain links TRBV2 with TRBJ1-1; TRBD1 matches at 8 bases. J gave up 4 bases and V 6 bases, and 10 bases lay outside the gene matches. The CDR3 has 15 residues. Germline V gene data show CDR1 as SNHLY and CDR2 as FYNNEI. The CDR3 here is CASSPRQGSATEAFF. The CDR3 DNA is TGTGCCAGCAGCCCTAGACAGGGGTCGGCCACTGAAGCTTTCTTT.

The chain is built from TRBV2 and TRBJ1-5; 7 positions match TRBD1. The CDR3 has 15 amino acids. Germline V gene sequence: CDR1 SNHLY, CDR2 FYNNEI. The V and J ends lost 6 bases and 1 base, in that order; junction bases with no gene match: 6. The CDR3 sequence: CASRVGTESNQPQHF. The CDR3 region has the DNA TGTGCCAGCAGAGTTGGGACAGAGAGCAATCAGCCCCAGCATTTT.

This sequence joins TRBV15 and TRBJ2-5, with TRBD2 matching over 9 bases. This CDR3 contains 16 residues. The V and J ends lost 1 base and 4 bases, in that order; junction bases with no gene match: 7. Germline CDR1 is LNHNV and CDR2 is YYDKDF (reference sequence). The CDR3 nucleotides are TGTGCCACCAGCAGAGTAGCTAGCGGGGAGCGAGAGACCCAGTACTTC. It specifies CATSRVASGERETQYF.

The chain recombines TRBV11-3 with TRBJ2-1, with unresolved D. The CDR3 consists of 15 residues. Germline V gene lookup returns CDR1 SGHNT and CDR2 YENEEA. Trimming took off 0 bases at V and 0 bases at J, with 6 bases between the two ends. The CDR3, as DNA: TGTGCCAGCAGCTTAGATAGTGTCTCCTACAATGAGCAGTTCTTC. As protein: CASSLDSVSYNEQFF.

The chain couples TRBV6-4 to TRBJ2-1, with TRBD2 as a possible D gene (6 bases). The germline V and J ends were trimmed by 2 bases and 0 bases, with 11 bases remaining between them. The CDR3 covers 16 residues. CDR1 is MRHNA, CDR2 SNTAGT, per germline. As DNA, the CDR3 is TGTGCCAGCAGTGACCGGGCGGGACTCTCCTACAATGAGCAGTTCTTC. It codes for CASSDRAGLSYNEQFF.

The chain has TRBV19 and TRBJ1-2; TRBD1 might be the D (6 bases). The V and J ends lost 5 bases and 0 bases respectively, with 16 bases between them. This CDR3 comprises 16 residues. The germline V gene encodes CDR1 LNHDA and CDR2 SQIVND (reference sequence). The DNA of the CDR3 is TGTGCCAGTAGTTTTTTAGGGGACATTTCTAACTATGGCTACACCTTC. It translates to CASSFLGDISNYGYTF.

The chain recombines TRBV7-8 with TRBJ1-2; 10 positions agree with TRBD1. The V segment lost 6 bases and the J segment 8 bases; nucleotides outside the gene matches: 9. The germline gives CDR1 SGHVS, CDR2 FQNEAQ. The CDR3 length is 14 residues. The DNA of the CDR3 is TGTGCCAGCAGACCGGGACAGGGGAGATACGGCTACACCTTC. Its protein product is CASRPGQGRYGYTF.

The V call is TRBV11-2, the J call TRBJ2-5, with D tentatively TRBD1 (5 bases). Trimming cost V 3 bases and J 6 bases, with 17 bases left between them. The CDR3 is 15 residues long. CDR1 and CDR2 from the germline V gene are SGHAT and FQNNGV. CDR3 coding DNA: TGTGCCAGCAGCTTTACGACTTCAGGGTTTCAGACCCAGTACTTC. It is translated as CASSFTTSGFQTQYF. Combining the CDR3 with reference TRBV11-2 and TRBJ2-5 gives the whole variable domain EAGVAQSPRYKIIEKRQSVAFWCNPISGHATLYWYQQILGQGPKLLIQFQNNGVVDDSQLPKDRFSAERLKGVDSTLKIQPAKLEDSAVYLCASSFTTSGFQTQYFGPGTRLLVL.

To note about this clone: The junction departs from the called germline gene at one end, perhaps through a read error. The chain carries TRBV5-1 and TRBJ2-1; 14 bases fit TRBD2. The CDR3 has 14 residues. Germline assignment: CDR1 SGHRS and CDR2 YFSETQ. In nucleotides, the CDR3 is TGCGCCAGCAGCCCCGGGACTAGCGGGAGATTCGGACTCTTC. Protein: CASSPGTSGRFGLF.

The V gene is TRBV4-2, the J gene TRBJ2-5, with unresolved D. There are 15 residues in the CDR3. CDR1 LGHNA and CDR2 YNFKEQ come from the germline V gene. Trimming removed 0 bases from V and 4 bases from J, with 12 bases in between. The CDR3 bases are TGTGCCAGCAGCCAAGAGTACAGCAGAGGAGAGACCCAGTACTTC. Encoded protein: CASSQEYSRGETQYF.

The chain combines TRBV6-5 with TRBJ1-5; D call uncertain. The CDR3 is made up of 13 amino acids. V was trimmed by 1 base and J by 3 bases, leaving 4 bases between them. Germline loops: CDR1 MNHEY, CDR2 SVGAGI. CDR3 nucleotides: TGTGCCAGCAGTTACTGGCCCAATCAGCCCCAGCATTTT. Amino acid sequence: CASSYWPNQPQHF.

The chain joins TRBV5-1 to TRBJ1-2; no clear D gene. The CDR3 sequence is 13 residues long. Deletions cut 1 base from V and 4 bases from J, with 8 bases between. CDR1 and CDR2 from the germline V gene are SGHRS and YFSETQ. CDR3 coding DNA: TGCGCCAGCAGCTTGATCGAGGGCTATGGCTACACCTTC. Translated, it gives CASSLIEGYGYTF.

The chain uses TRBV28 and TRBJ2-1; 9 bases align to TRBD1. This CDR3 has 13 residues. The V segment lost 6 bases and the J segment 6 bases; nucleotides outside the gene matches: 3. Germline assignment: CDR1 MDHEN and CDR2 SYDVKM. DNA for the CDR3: TGTGCCAGCAGCTGGACAGGGGCCAATGAGCAGTTCTTC. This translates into CASSWTGANEQFF.

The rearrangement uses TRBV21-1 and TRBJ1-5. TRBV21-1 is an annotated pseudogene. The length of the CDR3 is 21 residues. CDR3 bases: TGTGCCAGCAGCAAAGTGGGCGGTTCAGGTCCCCGCGGTTATAGCAATCAGCCCCAGCATTTT. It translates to CASSKVGGSGPRGYSNQPQHF.

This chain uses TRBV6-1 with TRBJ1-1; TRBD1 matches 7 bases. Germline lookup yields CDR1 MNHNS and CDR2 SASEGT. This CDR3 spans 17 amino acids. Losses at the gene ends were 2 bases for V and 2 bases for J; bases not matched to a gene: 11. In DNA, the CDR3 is TGTGCCAGCAGTGAATTCCTTTATGGGGACAGTAACACTGAAGCTTTCTTT. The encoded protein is CASSEFLYGDSNTEAFF.

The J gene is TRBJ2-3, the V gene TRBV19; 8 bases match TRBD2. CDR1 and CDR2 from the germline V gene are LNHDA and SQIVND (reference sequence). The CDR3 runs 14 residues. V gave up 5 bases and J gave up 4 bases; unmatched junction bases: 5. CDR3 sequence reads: CASSLLAGADTQYF. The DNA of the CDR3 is TGTGCCAGTAGTCTGCTAGCGGGTGCAGATACGCAGTATTTT.

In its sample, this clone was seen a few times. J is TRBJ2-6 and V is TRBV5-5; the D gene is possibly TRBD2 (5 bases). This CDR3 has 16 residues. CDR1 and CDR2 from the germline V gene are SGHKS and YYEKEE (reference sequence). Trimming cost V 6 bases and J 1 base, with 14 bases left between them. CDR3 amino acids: CASTPLEVSGANVLTF. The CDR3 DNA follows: TGTGCCAGCACGCCATTGGAGGTATCTGGGGCCAACGTCCTGACTTTC.

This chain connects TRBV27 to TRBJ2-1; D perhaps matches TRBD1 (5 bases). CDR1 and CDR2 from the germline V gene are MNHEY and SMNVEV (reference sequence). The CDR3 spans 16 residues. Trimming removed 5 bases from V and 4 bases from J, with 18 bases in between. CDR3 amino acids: CASSENHLQGYNEQFF. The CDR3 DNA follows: TGTGCCAGCAGTGAAAATCACCTCCAGGGTTACAATGAGCAGTTCTTC.